The 12 T cell receptor beta chains below were found in one sample sequenced in a study of blood T cell repertoires in COVID-19. Some clones are missing from TCRdb's copy, which holds only in-frame ones; the method was immunoSEQ multiplex PCR. The sample holds approximately 250,000 clones, 75% to 90% seen once. What was sequenced was peripheral blood. Every receptor here comes from a human donor in a cohort sampled during active COVID-19.

The V and J genes are TRBV10-1 and TRBJ2-5; D gene unclear. Trimming removed 0 bases from V and 5 bases from J, with 10 bases in between. The germline V gene has CDR1 WNHNN and CDR2 SYGVQD (reference sequence). The CDR3 has 14 residues. CDR3 in DNA: TGCGCCAGCAGTGAGTCAACCGGGTTGGAGACCCAGTACTTC. It is translated as CASSESTGLETQYF.

The V gene is TRBV25-1, the J gene TRBJ1-2, with TRBD1 as a possible D gene (6 bases). This CDR3 spans 14 amino acids. Per the germline V gene, CDR1 is MGHDK and CDR2 is SYGVNS. Trimming took off 5 bases at V and 3 bases at J, with 13 bases between the two ends. CDR3 amino acids: CASSPRQAHYGYTF. CDR3 sequence (DNA): TGTGCCAGCAGTCCTCGACAGGCACACTATGGCTACACCTTC.

This clone was observed a handful of times. This chain joins TRBV7-2 and TRBJ1-3; no definite D call. The germline V gene encodes CDR1 SGHTA and CDR2 FQGNSA. The V end was cut by 5 bases, the J end by 4 bases, with 18 bases between. The CDR3 covers 16 residues. CDR3 sequence (DNA): TGTGCCAGCAGCCCCGGCGGCCGGTCCCGAGGAAACACCATATATTTT. It codes for CASSPGGRSRGNTIYF. Drawing the rest from reference TRBV7-2 and TRBJ1-3, the complete variable domain is GAGVSQSPSNKVTEKGKDVELRCDPISGHTALYWYRQSLGQGLEFLIYFQGNSAPDKSGLPSDRFSAERTGGSVSTLTIQRTQQEDSAVYLCASSPGGRSRGNTIYFGEGSWLTVV.

The J gene is TRBJ2-7, the V gene TRBV7-8; TRBD1 matches 8 bases. This CDR3 has 18 amino acids. Unmatched junction bases numbered 14, after V lost 0 bases and J lost 4 bases. Germline CDR1 SGHVS, CDR2 FQNEAQ. Here the CDR3 DNA reads TGTGCCAGCAGCTTAGCGCTAAGAGGTCAGGGGGCGCCGTACGAGCAGTACTTC. This codes for CASSLALRGQGAPYEQYF.

The chain combines TRBV18 with TRBJ2-7; 8 nucleotides align to TRBD2. Germline CDR1 and CDR2: KGHSH and LQKENI. The CDR3 extends over 14 amino acids. The ends lost 4 bases at V and 3 bases at J; junction bases unmatched: 5. The CDR3 sequence: CASSQSGGLYEQYF. The CDR3 DNA is TGTGCCAGCTCACAGTCGGGGGGGCTCTACGAGCAGTACTTC.

V and J are TRBV4-1 and TRBJ1-2, with 9 nucleotides matching TRBD1. The CDR3 has 17 residues. Germline V CDR1 and CDR2: MGHRA, YSYEKL. J gave up 8 bases and V 0 bases, and 13 bases lay outside the gene matches. CDR3 nucleotide sequence: TGCGCCAGCAGCCAAGAATTTGTGGGGACAGGGATGCGGGGCTACACCTTC. This sequence encodes CASSQEFVGTGMRGYTF.

V is TRBV5-1 and J is TRBJ1-1; D is possibly TRBD1 (5 bases). The CDR3 is 16 residues long. Germline V CDR1 and CDR2: SGHRS, YFSETQ. V dropped 2 bases and J dropped 5 bases, with 19 bases sitting between them. CDR3 amino acids: CASSLVVGALGTEAFF. CDR3 coding DNA: TGCGCCAGCAGCTTAGTCGTAGGGGCTTTGGGAACTGAAGCTTTCTTT. The variable domain in full, with the rest retrieved from reference TRBV5-1 and TRBJ1-1, is KAGVTQTPRYLIKTRGQQVTLSCSPISGHRSVSWYQQTPGQGLQFLFEYFSETQRNKGNFPGRFSGRQFSNSRSEMNVSTLELGDSALYLCASSLVVGALGTEAFFGQGTRLTVV.

This clone has a handful of counts. The gene calls are TRBV9 and TRBJ2-3, with a tentative D call TRBD1 (5 bases). Germline CDR1 and CDR2: SGDLS and YYNGEE. The V end lost 0 bases, the J end lost 2 bases, and 10 bases lay between the germline ends. The CDR3 is 15 residues long. The chain's CDR3 is CASSVETDNTDTQYF. The CDR3 coding sequence is TGTGCCAGCAGCGTAGAAACGGACAACACAGATACGCAGTATTTT. The full variable domain, rest sourced from reference TRBV9 and TRBJ2-3, is DSGVTQTPKHLITATGQRVTLRCSPRSGDLSVYWYQQSLDQGLQFLIQYYNGEERAKGNILERFSAQQFPDLHSELNLSSLELGDSALYFCASSVETDNTDTQYFGPGTRLTVL.

The chain recombines TRBV9 with TRBJ1-3; 7 positions agree with TRBD1. V lost 2 bases, J lost 8 bases, and 4 bases stayed unmatched. CDR1 and CDR2 from the germline V gene are SGDLS and YYNGEE. The CDR3 totals 13 residues. The CDR3 region has the DNA TGTGCCAGCAGCGTTGACAGGGACTACACCATATATTTT. Its protein is CASSVDRDYTIYF.

The chain joins TRBV5-8 to TRBJ2-4, with a tentative D call TRBD1 (5 bases). CDR1 and CDR2 from the germline V gene are SGHTS and YDEGEE. V was pared by 7 bases and J by 0 bases, with 17 bases between. This CDR3 is 16 amino acids long. CDR3 protein: CASHPYKGLAKNIQYF. Written as DNA, the CDR3 is TGTGCCAGCCACCCTTATAAGGGGCTAGCCAAAAACATTCAGTACTTC.

The V and J genes are TRBV28 and TRBJ2-1; D remains unclear. V was trimmed by 3 bases and J by 11 bases, leaving 8 bases between them. CDR3 size: 11 residues. Germline assignment: CDR1 MDHEN and CDR2 SYDVKM. The CDR3: CASSLKSKQFF. The DNA for the CDR3 is TGTGCCAGCAGTTTGAAGTCTAAGCAGTTCTTC.

The chain links TRBV11-2 to TRBJ2-1, with 10 bases identical to TRBD2. Germline V gives CDR1 SGHAT, CDR2 FQNNGV. This CDR3 region has 18 residues. V lost 4 bases and J lost 8; bases outside the gene matches: 17. For the CDR3, the DNA is TGTGCCAGCAGCTGCCCTAATTTCGAGCGGGGGGGCTGCGATGAGCAGTTCTTC. Protein sequence: CASSCPNFERGGCDEQFF.